These T cell receptor beta chains were read from a single sample in a study of cytomegalovirus exposure and HLA in healthy donors. Using immunoSEQ multiplex PCR, the repertoire was profiled, and TCRdb retains in-frame clones only, with some absent. The repertoire table contains around 26,000 clones. The specimen was PBMCs. The receptors come from a male donor in good health and CMV-seropositive. CDR3s include the opening cysteine and the closing phenylalanine or tryptophan. D genes are given only for firm matches.

V	J	D	DNA	CDR3
TRBV10-3	TRBJ2-2	TRBD1	TGTGCCATCAGTGGTCTTTTCGGGGGACAGGGGTCGACGGGGGAGCTGTTTTTT	CAISGLFGGQGSTGELFF
TRBV18	TRBJ2-7	.	TGTGCCAGCTCACCATGGGGCGAAATTGCCATACCGGACGAGCAGTACTTC	CASSPWGEIAIPDEQYF
TRBV19	TRBJ1-4	TRBD1	TGTGCCAGCAATCGACAGGGGCCTGAAAAACTGTTTTTT	CASNRQGPEKLFF
TRBV2	TRBJ1-1	TRBD1	TGTGCCAGCAGAACAACAGGGGGCACCACTGAAGCTTTCTTT	CASRTTGGTTEAFF
TRBV5-1	TRBJ2-7	.	TGCGCCAGCAGCGCGGAAAAACGAAACGAGCAGTACTTC	CASSAEKRNEQYF
TRBV6-1	TRBJ1-2	TRBD1	TGTGCCAGCAGTGAAGCAAGGCAAGACAGGGGGCAATTTTTCTATGGCTACACCTTC	CASSEARQDRGQFFYGYTF
TRBV30	TRBJ1-1	TRBD1	TGTGCCTGGAGTCACCTAGGACAGGGGAGTCCCATGAACACTGAAGCTTTCTTT	CAWSHLGQGSPMNTEAFF
TRBV7-9	TRBJ2-1	.	TGTGCCAGCAGCTTAGATCCCGGGACAGAGCAGTTCTTC	CASSLDPGTEQFF
TRBV10-2	TRBJ2-3	TRBD2	TGCGCCAGCAAAGAGCGGGAGTCTGTAGATACGCAGTATTTT	CASKERESVDTQYF
TRBV30	TRBJ2-1	.	TGTGCCTGGAGTGTACTTGGCAATGAGCAGTTCTTC	CAWSVLGNEQFF
TRBV30	TRBJ1-3	.	TGTGCCTGGATGCGGGGAGAAGCTGGAAACAACATATATTTT	CAWMRGEAGNNIYF
TRBV6-5	TRBJ1-1	.	TGTGCCAGCAGTTACGGGGTAGCGCTGAACACTGAAGCTTTCTTT	CASSYGVALNTEAFF
TRBV6-6	TRBJ1-2	TRBD1	TGTGCCAGCAGTTACGACAGGGGGGCCTATGGCTACACCTTC	CASSYDRGAYGYTF
TRBV15	TRBJ2-7	TRBD2	TGTGCCACCAGCAGAGAGCGGGGGAGCTCCTACGAGCAGTACTTC	CATSRERGSSYEQYF
TRBV5-1	TRBJ2-1	.	TGCGCCAGCAGCTTGGCAGTCAATGAGCAGTTCTTC	CASSLAVNEQFF
TRBV4-3	TRBJ1-2	TRBD1	TGCGCCAGCAGCCAGTATGAGGGGGCCGGTGGCTACACCTTC	CASSQYEGAGGYTF
TRBV4-1	TRBJ1-1	.	TGCGCCAGCAGCCACGAGACGTCTCGGGGGGGTGTCCGCGCTGAAGCTTTCTTT	CASSHETSRGGVRAEAFF
TRBV6-5	TRBJ1-2	TRBD1	TGTGCCAGCAGTCGCCCGCCGGGACAGGGGTACGGCTACACCTTC	CASSRPPGQGYGYTF
TRBV4-1	TRBJ1-2	TRBD1	TGCGCCAGCAGCCTAATCTCAGGGGGCGCGGACTATGGCTACACCTTC	CASSLISGGADYGYTF
TRBV29-1	TRBJ1-1	TRBD1	TGCAGCGTTGAATTGAAGGAACAGGGGAGTACTGAAGCTTTCTTT	CSVELKEQGSTEAFF
TRBV11-2	TRBJ1-2	TRBD1	TGTGCCAGCAGCCCTCGGGACAGGCGTACTACTAACTATGGCTACACCTTC	CASSPRDRRTTNYGYTF
TRBV14	TRBJ1-1	.	TGTGCCAGCAGCCAAGAGTTCGGGGGGCCGACTGAAGCTTTCTTT	CASSQEFGGPTEAFF
TRBV30	TRBJ2-2	.	TGTGCCTGGAGTGTACCTAACAGGGCGAACACCGGGGAGCTGTTTTTT	CAWSVPNRANTGELFF
TRBV20-1	TRBJ1-3	.	TGCAGTGCCCCCTACGGAAACACCATATATTTT	CSAPYGNTIYF
TRBV7-9	TRBJ1-1	.	TGTGCCAGCAGCTTCCCCCGGGAGAACACTGAAGCTTTCTTT	CASSFPRENTEAFF
TRBV25-1	TRBJ1-2	.	TGTGCCAGCTACGGGACACCAGATGGCTACACCTTC	CASYGTPDGYTF
TRBV9	TRBJ2-7	TRBD2	TGTGCCAGCAAACGGGAGGAACCCTACGAGCAGTACTTC	CASKREEPYEQYF
TRBV25-1	TRBJ2-7	.	TGTGCCAGCAGTGAAACTCTCTACTACGAGCAGTACTTC	CASSETLYYEQYF
TRBV9	TRBJ2-7	.	TGTGCCAGCAGCGTTTCCACATATACCTACGAGCAGTACTTC	CASSVSTYTYEQYF
TRBV30	TRBJ1-1	.	TGTGCCTGGAGTAAAACAAGGTCGGGGGCTGAAGCTTTCTTT	CAWSKTRSGAEAFF
TRBV19	TRBJ1-2	TRBD1	TGTGCCAGTAGTTCACGACAGGGTGATTATGGCTACACCTTC	CASSSRQGDYGYTF
TRBV4-2	TRBJ1-4	.	TGTGCCAGCAGCCAAGAGCCTTCGAGGGCAACTAATGAAAAACTGTTTTTT	CASSQEPSRATNEKLFF
TRBV5-1	TRBJ1-2	.	TGCGCCAGCAGCTTGTTGCCGACATCTTCTAACTATGGCTACACCTTC	CASSLLPTSSNYGYTF
TRBV5-1	TRBJ2-7	.	TGCGCCAGCAGCTTGGCCGGAGAGATCTACGAGCAGTACTTC	CASSLAGEIYEQYF
TRBV9	TRBJ2-1	.	TGCGCCAGCAGCGACAGCGGCGCCGACCACAATGAGCAGTTCTTC	CASSDSGADHNEQFF
TRBV19	TRBJ2-2	TRBD2	TGTGCCAGTAGGACGGGACTAGCGGGACCGAAGGGAACCGGGGAGCTGTTTTTT	CASRTGLAGPKGTGELFF
TRBV25-1	TRBJ1-1	.	TGTGCCAGCAGTGAACTCGACAGAGGTGAAGCTTTCTTT	CASSELDRGEAFF
TRBV5-1	TRBJ2-4	.	TGCGCCAGCAGCGTGGCCATAGCCAAAAACATTCAGTACTTC	CASSVAIAKNIQYF
TRBV19	TRBJ2-1	TRBD2	TGTGCCAGTAGTATGACTAGCGGGTCCGACAATGAGCAGTTCTTC	CASSMTSGSDNEQFF
TRBV19	TRBJ2-6	.	TGTGCCAGTAGTACCACGACCCGGAGTGGGGCCAACGTCCTGACTTTC	CASSTTTRSGANVLTF
TRBV7-2	TRBJ1-1	TRBD1	TGTGCCAGCGCTAAACCACAGGGGAGTTGGACTGAAGCTTTCTTT	CASAKPQGSWTEAFF
TRBV9	TRBJ2-7	.	TGTGCCAGCAGCCCCCCGGCCACGCAGGCCGAGCAGTACTTC	CASSPPATQAEQYF
TRBV18	TRBJ2-1	TRBD2	TGTGCCGGCGGAAAATTAGCGGGAGGGTTCAATGAGCAGTTCTTC	CAGGKLAGGFNEQFF
TRBV6-5	TRBJ2-7	.	TGTGCCAGCACTTCCTCCAGAGGGCCGAGATACGAGCAGTACTTC	CASTSSRGPRYEQYF
TRBV4-2	TRBJ1-4	.	TGTGCCAGCAGCCAAGATGGGCCGGGGGAAAAACTGTTTTTT	CASSQDGPGEKLFF
TRBV10-1	TRBJ1-4	.	TGCGCCAGCAGTCGACAGCTCTTTCTGTTTTTT	CASSRQLFLFF
TRBV5-1	TRBJ1-1	.	TGCGCCAGCAGCTTGTATCGGAACACTGAAGCTTTCTTT	CASSLYRNTEAFF
TRBV18	TRBJ1-4	.	TGTGCCAGCTCACCTCCGACAGTGGGAAATGAAAAACTGTTTTTT	CASSPPTVGNEKLFF